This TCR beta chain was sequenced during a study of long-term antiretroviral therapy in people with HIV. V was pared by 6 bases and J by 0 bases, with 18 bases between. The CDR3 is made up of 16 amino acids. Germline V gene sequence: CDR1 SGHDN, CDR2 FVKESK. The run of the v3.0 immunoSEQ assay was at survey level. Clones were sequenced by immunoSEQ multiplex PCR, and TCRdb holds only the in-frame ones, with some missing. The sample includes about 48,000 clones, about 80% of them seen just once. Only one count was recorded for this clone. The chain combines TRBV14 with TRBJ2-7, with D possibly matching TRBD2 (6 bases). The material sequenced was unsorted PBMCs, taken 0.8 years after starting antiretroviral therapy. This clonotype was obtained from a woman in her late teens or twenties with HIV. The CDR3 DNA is TGTGCCAGCAGTCCCCTTCTAGCGCTAGGCTCCTACGAGCAGTACTTC. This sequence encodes CASSPLLALGSYEQYF.